This T cell receptor beta chain comes out of a study of T cells in Graves' hyperthyroidism and ophthalmopathy. Study at large: Peripheral blood sampling occurred at initial diagnosis, before any treatment.

Deletions cut 5 bases from V and 0 bases from J, with 17 bases between. CDR1 is SGHTA, CDR2 FQGTGA, per germline. The CDR3 runs 18 residues. Template material for amplifying TCR beta CDR3 regions consisted of RNA transcripts. TCR CDR3 underwent first-round RT-PCR with the HTBI primer set. TCRdb ran MiXCR on the multiplex PCR reads and lists one entry per CDR3 protein. The sample yields about 640,000 distinct CDR3 sequences, about 20% seen once. Sequenced material: blood. The TCR was taken from a man under 40 with Graves' ophthalmopathy. This sequence joins TRBV7-3 and TRBJ2-6, with D tentatively TRBD2 (6 bases). CDR3 coding DNA: TGTGCCAGCAGCCCGATTGCGCGTAGCGGCTCTGGGGCCAACGTCCTGACTTTC. This sequence encodes CASSPIARSGSGANVLTF.